This TCR beta chain originates from a study of T cells in Graves' hyperthyroidism and ophthalmopathy. Study-wide points: Among clonotypes expanded in thyroid above 0.001, most were also found in blood.

RNA transcripts yielded amplified TCR beta CDR3 regions. Researchers ran a first-round RT-PCR on the TCR CDR3 using the HTBI primer set. Each CDR3 protein gets one entry after TCRdb re-called the multiplex PCR reads with MiXCR. Among about 540,000 distinct CDR3 sequences, 46% were seen once, and the ten largest hold around 7.7%. About this clonotype: The antigen remains undetermined.

This CDR3 is built from 16 residues. The germline V gene has CDR1 ENHRY and CDR2 SYGVKD. The V gene end was trimmed by 7 bases and the J gene end by 6 bases; junction bases not matched to a gene: 13. The sequencing sample was made of peripheral blood or thyroid tissue (not recorded which). The gene calls are TRBV10-3 and TRBJ2-5; 11 bases match TRBD2. This clonotype originated in a woman under 30 with Graves' hyperthyroidism. This CDR3 reads CAITTSGLAVMKTQYF. CDR3 DNA sequence: TGTGCCATCACGACCTCGGGACTAGCGGTCATGAAGACCCAGTACTTC.